Listed here is a single T cell receptor beta chain. This entry comes from a study of CD8 T cells in Susac syndrome. FACS enriched CD8+ TEMRA cells, while bulk CD8+ and CD4+ were negatively isolated. Reverse transcription of about 0.5 to 1 ug RNA used random hexamers. Amplification of the TCR beta CDR3 was carried out by immunoSEQ multiplex PCR, which spanned a total of 54 Vbeta and 13 Jbeta segments. TCRdb re-called the immunoSEQ multiplex PCR reads through MiXCR, storing one row per CDR3 protein. The sample carries around 130,000 distinct CDR3 sequences, 85% to 95% recorded once. The sequenced material came from CD4+ T cells from PBMCs. This receptor was taken from a human donor in good health.

The chain's CDR3 is CASSFPLASGRKEYNEQFF. The CDR3 DNA reads TGTGCCAGCAGTTTTCCCCTCGCTAGCGGGAGGAAAGAATATAATGAGCAGTTCTTC. The J gene is TRBJ2-1, the V gene TRBV28; TRBD2 aligns across 11 bases. Germline V CDR1 and CDR2: MDHEN, SYDVKM. This CDR3 is built from 19 residues. With 3 bases clipped from V and 7 bases from J, the junction kept 17 bases outside the gene matches. Full variable domain (remainder filled in from reference TRBV28 and TRBJ2-1): DVKVTQSSRYLVKRTGEKVFLECVQDMDHENMFWYRQDPGLGLRLIYFSYDVKMKEKGDIPEGYSVSREKKERFSLILESASTNQTSMYLCASSFPLASGRKEYNEQFFGPGTRLTVL.